Below are 14 T cell receptor beta chains sequenced from a single sample in a study of CD8+ T cells in alopecia areata (dated by TCRdb to the late 2010s). The treatment or condition label, as the study defines it: oral pan-JAK inhibitor, 5-10 mg twice daily. To prepare the library, the immunoSEQ multiplex PCR assay was applied. To provide template for TCR sequencing, every sample had RNA extracted and reverse transcribed into cDNA. TCRdb took this table from immuneACCESS and kept in-frame rearrangements with V and J called. Such tables lack part of the clones; where checked against another copy, unresolved V genes explain under half of the gap, and the rest is unexplained. A total of hundreds of thousands of clones appear in this sample, around 66% of them only once. The top ten clonotypes cover about 1.2% of the sample. This material consisted of CD4+ T cells sorted from blood, taken around week 46, from a patient treated with tofacitinib. The receptors derive from a human donor with alopecia areata.

This clone occurred a few times. V and J are TRBV5-4 and TRBJ2-1, with 10 bases aligning to TRBD2. The V gene's germline CDR1 is SGHNT and CDR2 YYREEE (reference sequence). The CDR3 totals 15 residues. Germline trimming cut 4 bases from V and 7 bases from J; bases unmatched to any gene: 8. CDR3 bases: TGTGCCAGCAGCCTCGGGACAGCGGGGGGGAATGAGCAGTTCTTC. Translated, it gives CASSLGTAGGNEQFF.

The J gene is TRBJ1-1, the V gene TRBV20-1; 11 bases line up with TRBD1. Germline V gene data show CDR1 as DFQATT and CDR2 as SNEGSKA (reference sequence). CDR3 size: 11 residues. The CDR3 region is CSGQGATEAFF. As DNA, the CDR3 is TGCAGCGGACAGGGGGCCACTGAAGCTTTCTTT.

At least ten counts were recorded for this clone. This chain joins TRBV6-1 and TRBJ2-3, with unresolved D. The V end lost 4 bases, the J end lost 3 bases, and 17 bases lay between the germline ends. CDR1 and CDR2 from the germline V gene are MNHNS and SASEGT. The CDR3 is made up of 16 amino acids. The CDR3 region has the DNA TGTGCCAGCAGTGCCAGTGTTTGGGGTTTAACAGATACGCAGTATTTT. It codes for CASSASVWGLTDTQYF.

The CDR3 sequence is CAWNHQGALAEAFF. The CDR3 DNA follows: TGTGCCTGGAATCATCAGGGGGCACTGGCTGAAGCTTTCTTT. J is TRBJ1-1 and V is TRBV30; 8 nucleotides agree with TRBD1. The V gene's germline CDR1 is GTSNPN and CDR2 SVGIG (reference sequence). This CDR3 region has 14 residues. Trimming cost V 4 bases and J 6 bases; bases outside gene matches: 10.

This clone was seen more than once but under ten times. CDR3 sequence: CATSPGTINTGELFF. The CDR3 coding sequence is TGTGCCACCAGCCCCGGGACTATCAACACCGGGGAGCTGTTTTTT. The chain uses TRBV15 and TRBJ2-2, with 7 bases fitting TRBD2. V dropped 5 bases and J dropped 2; count of bases not matched to a gene: 5. The CDR3 is made up of 15 amino acids. Germline V lookup: CDR1 LNHNV, CDR2 YYDKDF (reference sequence).

The CDR3, as DNA: TGTGCCAGTAGTACCGGACAGGTTCAGCCCCAGCATTTT. It yields the protein CASSTGQVQPQHF. This rearrangement joins TRBV19 to TRBJ1-5; 7 bases are shared with TRBD1. The length of the CDR3 is 13 residues. V was pared by 4 bases and J by 6 bases, with 3 bases of the junction left unmatched. Per the germline V gene, CDR1 is LNHDA and CDR2 is SQIVND (reference sequence).

The genes are TRBV15 and TRBJ2-3; 9 positions match TRBD2. Germline V gene sequence: CDR1 LNHNV, CDR2 YYDKDF (reference sequence). CDR3 length: 16 residues. Trimming at V came to 0 bases and at J to 2 bases, leaving 3 bases not matched to a gene. The CDR3 protein is CATSRDLAGYTDTQYF. CDR3 in DNA: TGTGCCACCAGCAGAGATCTAGCGGGGTACACAGATACGCAGTATTTT.

This chain joins TRBV29-1 and TRBJ1-2; D call uncertain. V dropped 5 bases and J dropped 4 bases, with 8 bases sitting between them. The CDR3 runs to 11 residues. CDR1 and CDR2 from the germline V gene are SQVTM and ANQGSEA. CDR3 nucleotides: TGCAGCGTTCCCGGTTCCTATGGCTACACCTTC. It yields the protein CSVPGSYGYTF.

This CDR3 is CASSQDRGLNQPQHF. CDR3 nucleotides: TGTGCCAGCAGCCAAGACAGGGGGCTAAATCAGCCCCAGCATTTT. The chain carries TRBV4-2 and TRBJ1-5; 8 nucleotides line up with TRBD1. Germline-derived CDR1 and CDR2 are LGHNA and YNFKEQ. J lost 4 bases, V lost 0 bases, and 2 bases had no gene match. CDR3 length equals 15 residues.

The chain uses TRBV20-1 and TRBJ2-3; D remains ambiguous. The CDR3 has 11 amino acids. Germline loops: CDR1 DFQATT, CDR2 SNEGSKA (reference sequence). V gave up 5 bases and J gave up 4 bases, with 7 bases separating them. The CDR3 region has the DNA TGCAGTGCTCCATTCCCAGATACGCAGTATTTT. Encoded protein: CSAPFPDTQYF.

This clone was detected a few times. V is TRBV30 and J is TRBJ1-1; D unclear. Trimming took off 2 bases at V and 1 base at J, with 8 bases between the two ends. Looked up from germline, CDR1 is GTSNPN and CDR2 is SVGIG (reference sequence). The CDR3 covers 13 residues. CDR3 DNA sequence: TGTGCCTGGAGTTTCGGGGAGAACACTGAAGCTTTCTTT. Translated: CAWSFGENTEAFF.

The V call is TRBV11-2, the J call TRBJ2-2, with 7 bases fitting TRBD1. J was trimmed by 5 bases and V by 5 bases; bases with no gene match: 5. The CDR3 totals 14 residues. The germline V gene encodes CDR1 SGHAT and CDR2 FQNNGV. As DNA, the CDR3 is TGTGCCAGCAGCCAGACAGGGTCAACCGGGGAGCTGTTTTTT. Amino acids: CASSQTGSTGELFF.

This clone was picked up one time. The chain employs TRBV30 and TRBJ2-6; D is undetermined. CDR1 is GTSNPN and CDR2 is SVGIG in the germline V gene (reference sequence). The CDR3 is made up of 16 amino acids. Trimming cost V 1 base and J 2 bases, with 12 bases left between them. CDR3 nucleotide sequence: TGTGCCTGGAGTGACTCGCCGGTAGCTGGGGCCAACGTCCTGACTTTC. It is translated as CAWSDSPVAGANVLTF.

The genes are TRBV6-5 and TRBJ2-3; D call uncertain. The germline gives CDR1 MNHEY, CDR2 SVGAGI. The germline V and J ends were trimmed by 4 bases and 5 bases, with 4 bases remaining between them. This CDR3 contains 11 residues. This CDR3 is CASSLGDTQYF. Here the CDR3 DNA reads TGTGCCAGCAGTTTGGGAGATACGCAGTATTTT.